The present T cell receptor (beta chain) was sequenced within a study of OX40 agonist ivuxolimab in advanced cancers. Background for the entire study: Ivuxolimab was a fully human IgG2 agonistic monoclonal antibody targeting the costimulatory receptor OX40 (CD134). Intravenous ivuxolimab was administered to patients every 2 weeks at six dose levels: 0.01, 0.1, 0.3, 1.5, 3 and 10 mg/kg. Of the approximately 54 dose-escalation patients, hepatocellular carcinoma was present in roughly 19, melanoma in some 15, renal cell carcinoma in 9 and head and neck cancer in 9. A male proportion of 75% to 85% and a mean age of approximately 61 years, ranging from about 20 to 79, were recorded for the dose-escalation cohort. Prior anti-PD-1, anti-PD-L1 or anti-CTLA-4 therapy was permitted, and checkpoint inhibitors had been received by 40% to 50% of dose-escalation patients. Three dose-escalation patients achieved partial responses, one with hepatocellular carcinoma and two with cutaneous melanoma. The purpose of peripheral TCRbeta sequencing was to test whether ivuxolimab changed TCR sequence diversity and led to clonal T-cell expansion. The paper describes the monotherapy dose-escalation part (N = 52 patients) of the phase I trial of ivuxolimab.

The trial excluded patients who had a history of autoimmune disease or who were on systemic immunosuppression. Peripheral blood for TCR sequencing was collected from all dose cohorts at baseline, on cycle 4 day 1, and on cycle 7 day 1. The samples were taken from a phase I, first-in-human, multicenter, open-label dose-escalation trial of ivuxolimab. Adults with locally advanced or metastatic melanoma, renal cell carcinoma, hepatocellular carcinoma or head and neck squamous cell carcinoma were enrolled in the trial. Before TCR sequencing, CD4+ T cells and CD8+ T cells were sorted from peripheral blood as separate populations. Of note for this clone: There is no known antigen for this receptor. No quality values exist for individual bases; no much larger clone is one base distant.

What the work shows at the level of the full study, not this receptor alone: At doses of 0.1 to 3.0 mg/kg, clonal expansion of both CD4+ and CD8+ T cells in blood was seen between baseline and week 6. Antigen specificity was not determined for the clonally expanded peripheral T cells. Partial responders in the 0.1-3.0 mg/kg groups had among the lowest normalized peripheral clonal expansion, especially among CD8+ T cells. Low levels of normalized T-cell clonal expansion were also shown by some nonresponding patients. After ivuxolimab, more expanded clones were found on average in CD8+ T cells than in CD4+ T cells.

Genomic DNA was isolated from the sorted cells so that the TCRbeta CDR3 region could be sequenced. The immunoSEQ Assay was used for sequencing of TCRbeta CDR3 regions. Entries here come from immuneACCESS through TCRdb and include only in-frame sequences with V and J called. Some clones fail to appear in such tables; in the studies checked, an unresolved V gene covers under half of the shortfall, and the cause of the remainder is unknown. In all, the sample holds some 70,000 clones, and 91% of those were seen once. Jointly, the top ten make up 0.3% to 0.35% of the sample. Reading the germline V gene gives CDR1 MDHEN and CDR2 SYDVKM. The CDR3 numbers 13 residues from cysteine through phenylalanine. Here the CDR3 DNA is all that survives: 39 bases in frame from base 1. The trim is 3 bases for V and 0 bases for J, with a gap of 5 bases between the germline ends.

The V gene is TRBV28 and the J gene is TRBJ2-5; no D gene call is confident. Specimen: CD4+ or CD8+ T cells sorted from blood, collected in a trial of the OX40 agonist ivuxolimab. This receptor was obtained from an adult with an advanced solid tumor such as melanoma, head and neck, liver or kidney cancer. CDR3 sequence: CASSFQYQETQYF. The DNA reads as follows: TGTGCCAGCAGTTTCCAGTACCAAGAGACCCAGTACTTC.